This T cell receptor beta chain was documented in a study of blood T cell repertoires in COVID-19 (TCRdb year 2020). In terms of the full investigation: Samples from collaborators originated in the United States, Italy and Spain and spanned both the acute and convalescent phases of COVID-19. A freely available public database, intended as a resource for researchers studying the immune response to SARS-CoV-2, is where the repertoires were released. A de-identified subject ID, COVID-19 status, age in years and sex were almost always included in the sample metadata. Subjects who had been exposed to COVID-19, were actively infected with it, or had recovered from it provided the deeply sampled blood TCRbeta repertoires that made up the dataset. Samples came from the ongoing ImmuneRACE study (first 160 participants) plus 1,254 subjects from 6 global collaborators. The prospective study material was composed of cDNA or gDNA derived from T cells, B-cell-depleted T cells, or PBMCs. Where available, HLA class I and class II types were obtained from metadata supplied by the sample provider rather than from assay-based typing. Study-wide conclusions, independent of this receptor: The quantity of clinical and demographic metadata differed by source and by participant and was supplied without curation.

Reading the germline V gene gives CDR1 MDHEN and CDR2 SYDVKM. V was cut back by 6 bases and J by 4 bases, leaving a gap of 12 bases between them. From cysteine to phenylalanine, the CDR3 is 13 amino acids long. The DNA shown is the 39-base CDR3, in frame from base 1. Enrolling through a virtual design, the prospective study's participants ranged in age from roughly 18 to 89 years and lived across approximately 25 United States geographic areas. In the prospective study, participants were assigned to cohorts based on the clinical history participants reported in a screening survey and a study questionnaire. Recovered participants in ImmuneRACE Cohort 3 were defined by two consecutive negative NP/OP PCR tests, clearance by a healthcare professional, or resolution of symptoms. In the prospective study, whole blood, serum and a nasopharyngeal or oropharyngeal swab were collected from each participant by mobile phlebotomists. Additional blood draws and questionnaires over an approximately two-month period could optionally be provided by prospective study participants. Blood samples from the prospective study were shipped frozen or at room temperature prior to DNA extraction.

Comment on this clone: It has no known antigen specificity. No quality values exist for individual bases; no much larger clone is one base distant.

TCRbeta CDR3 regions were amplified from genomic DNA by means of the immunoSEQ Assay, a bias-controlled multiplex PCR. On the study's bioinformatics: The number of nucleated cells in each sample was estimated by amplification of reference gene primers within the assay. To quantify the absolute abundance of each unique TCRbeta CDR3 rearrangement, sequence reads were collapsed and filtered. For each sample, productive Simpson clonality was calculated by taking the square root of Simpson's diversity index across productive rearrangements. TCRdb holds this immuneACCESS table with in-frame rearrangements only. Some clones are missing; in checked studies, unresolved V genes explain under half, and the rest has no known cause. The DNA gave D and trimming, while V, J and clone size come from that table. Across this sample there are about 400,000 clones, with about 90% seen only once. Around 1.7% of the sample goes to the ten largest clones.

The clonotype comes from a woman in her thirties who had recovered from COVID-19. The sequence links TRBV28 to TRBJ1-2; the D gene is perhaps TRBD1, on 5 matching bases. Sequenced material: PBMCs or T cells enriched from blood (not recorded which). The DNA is TGTGCCAGCAGGCCAACAGGTTTCTATGGCTACACCTTC. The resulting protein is CASRPTGFYGYTF.